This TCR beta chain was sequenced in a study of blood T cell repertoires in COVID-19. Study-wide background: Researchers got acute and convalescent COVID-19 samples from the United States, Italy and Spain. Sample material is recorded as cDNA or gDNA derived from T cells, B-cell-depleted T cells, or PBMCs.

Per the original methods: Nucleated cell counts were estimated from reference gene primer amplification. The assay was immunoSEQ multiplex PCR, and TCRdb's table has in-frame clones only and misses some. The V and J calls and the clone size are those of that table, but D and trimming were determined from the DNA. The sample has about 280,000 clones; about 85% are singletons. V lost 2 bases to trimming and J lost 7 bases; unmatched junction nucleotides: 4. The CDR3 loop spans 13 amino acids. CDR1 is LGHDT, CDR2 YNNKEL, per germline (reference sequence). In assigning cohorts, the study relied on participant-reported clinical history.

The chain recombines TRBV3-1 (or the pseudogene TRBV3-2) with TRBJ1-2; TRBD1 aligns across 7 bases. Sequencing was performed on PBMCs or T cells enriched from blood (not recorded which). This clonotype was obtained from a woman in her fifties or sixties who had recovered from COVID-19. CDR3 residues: CASSQSNRGGYTF. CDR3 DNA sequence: TGTGCCAGCAGCCAATCTAACAGGGGTGGCTACACCTTC.